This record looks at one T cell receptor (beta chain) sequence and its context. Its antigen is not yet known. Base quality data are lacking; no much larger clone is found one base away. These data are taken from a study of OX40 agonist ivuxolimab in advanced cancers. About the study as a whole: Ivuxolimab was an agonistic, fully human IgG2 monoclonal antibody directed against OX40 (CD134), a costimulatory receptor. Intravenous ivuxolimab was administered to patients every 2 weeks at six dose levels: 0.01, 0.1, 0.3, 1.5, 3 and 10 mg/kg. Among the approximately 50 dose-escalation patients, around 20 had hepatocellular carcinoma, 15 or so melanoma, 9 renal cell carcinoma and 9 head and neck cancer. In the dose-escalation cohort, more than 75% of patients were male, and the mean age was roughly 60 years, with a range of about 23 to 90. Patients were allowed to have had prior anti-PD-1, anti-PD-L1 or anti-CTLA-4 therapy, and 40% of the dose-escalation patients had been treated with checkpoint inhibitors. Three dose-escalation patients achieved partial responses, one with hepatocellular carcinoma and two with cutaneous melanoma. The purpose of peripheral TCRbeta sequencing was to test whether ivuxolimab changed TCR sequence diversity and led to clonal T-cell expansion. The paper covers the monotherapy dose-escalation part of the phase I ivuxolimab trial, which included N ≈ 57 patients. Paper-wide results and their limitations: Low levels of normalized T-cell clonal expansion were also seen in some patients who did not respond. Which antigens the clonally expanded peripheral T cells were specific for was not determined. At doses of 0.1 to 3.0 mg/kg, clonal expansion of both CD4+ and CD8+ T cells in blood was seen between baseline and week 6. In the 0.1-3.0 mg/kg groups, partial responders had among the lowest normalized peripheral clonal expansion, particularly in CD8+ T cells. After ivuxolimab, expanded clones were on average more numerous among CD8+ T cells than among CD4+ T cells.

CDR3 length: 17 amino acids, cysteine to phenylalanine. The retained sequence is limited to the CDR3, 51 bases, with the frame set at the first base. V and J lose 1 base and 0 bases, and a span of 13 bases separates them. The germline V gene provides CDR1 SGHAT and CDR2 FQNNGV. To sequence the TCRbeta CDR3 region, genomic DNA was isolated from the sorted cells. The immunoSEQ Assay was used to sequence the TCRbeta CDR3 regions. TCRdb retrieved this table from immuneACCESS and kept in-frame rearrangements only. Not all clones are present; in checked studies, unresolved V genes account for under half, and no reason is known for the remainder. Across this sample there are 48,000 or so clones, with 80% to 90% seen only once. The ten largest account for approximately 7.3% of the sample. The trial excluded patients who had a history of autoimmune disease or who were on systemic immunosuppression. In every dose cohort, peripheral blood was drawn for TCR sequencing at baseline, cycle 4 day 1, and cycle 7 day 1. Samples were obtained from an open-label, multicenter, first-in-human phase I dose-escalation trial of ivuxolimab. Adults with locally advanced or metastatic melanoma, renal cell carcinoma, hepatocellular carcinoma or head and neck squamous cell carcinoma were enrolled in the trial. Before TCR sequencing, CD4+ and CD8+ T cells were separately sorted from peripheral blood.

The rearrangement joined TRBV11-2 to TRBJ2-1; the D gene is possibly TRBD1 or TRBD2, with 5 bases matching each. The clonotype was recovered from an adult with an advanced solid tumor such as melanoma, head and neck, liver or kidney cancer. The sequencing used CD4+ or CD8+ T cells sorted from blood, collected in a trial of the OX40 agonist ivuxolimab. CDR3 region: CASSLAAGGVSYNEQFF. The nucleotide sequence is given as TGTGCCAGCAGCTTAGCCGCTGGGGGAGTCTCCTACAATGAGCAGTTCTTC.